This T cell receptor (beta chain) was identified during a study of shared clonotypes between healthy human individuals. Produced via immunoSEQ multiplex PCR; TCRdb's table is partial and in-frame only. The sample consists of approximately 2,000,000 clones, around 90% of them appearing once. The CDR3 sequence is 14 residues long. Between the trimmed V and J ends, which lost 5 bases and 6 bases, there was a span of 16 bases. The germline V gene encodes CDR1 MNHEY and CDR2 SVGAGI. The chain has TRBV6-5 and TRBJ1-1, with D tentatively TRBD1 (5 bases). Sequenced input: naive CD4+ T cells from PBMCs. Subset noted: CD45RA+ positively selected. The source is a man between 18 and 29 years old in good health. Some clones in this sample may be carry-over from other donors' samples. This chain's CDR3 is CASSGSGRVAEAFF. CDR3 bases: TGTGCCAGCAGTGGATCAGGGAGGGTCGCTGAAGCTTTCTTT.